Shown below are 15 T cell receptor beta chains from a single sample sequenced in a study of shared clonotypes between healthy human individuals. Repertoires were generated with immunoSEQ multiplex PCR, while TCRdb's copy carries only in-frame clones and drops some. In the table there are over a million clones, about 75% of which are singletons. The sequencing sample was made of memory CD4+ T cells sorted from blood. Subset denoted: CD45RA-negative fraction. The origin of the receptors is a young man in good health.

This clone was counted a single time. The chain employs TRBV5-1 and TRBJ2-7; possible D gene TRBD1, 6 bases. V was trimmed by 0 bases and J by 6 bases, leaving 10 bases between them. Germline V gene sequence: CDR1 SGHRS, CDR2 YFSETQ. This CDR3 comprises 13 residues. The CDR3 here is CASSLELGAEQYF. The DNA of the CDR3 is TGCGCCAGCAGCTTGGAGCTGGGGGCCGAGCAGTACTTC. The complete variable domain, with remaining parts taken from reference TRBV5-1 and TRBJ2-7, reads KAGVTQTPRYLIKTRGQQVTLSCSPISGHRSVSWYQQTPGQGLQFLFEYFSETQRNKGNFPGRFSGRQFSNSRSEMNVSTLELGDSALYLCASSLELGAEQYFGPGTRLTVT.

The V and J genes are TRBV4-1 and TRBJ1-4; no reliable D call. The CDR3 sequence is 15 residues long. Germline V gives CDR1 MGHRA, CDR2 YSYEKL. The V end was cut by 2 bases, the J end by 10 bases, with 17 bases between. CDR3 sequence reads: CASSQSVAGGRKLFF. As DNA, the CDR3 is TGCGCCAGCAGCCAATCCGTCGCAGGTGGTAGAAAACTGTTTTTT.

The DNA of the CDR3 is TGTGCCAGCAGCTTAGGTCAGGCGGGTGAGCAGTTCTTC. Its protein product is CASSLGQAGEQFF. This chain joins TRBV11-2 and TRBJ2-1; possibly TRBD2 for D (5 bases). V was clipped by 1 base and J by 9 bases, with 10 bases between them. This CDR3 contains 13 residues. Per germline, CDR1 SGHAT and CDR2 FQNNGV.

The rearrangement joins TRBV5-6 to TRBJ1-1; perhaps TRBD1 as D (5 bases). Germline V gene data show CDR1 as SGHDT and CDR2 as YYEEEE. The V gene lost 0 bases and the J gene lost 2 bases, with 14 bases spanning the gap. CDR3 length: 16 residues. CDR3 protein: CASSLAGGRENTEAFF. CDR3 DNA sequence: TGTGCCAGCAGCTTGGCGGGCGGCAGGGAAAACACTGAAGCTTTCTTT.

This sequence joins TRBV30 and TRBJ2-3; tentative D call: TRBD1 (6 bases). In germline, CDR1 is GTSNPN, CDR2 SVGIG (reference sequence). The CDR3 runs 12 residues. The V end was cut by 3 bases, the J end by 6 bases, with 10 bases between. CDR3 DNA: TGTGCCTGGAGCCCAGGGGACGATACGCAGTATTTT. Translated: CAWSPGDDTQYF.

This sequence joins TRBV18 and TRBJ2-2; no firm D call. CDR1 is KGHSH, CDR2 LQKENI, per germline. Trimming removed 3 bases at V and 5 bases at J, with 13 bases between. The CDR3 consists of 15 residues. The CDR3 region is CASSPKGTGTGELFF. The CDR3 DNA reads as TGTGCCAGCTCACCGAAGGGAACCGGAACCGGGGAGCTGTTTTTT.

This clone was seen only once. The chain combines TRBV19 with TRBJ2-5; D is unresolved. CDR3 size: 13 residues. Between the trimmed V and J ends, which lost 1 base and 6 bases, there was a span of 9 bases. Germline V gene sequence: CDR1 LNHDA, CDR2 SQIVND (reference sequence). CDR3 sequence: CASSIGSLQTQYF. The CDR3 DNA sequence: TGTGCCAGTAGTATAGGAAGCTTGCAGACCCAGTACTTC.

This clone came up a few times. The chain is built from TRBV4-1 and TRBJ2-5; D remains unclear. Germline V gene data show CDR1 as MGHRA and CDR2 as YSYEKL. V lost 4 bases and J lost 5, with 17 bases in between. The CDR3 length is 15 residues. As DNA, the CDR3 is TGCGCCAGCAGCCTAGGTACCAATGGCGCGGAGACCCAGTACTTC. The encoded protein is CASSLGTNGAETQYF.

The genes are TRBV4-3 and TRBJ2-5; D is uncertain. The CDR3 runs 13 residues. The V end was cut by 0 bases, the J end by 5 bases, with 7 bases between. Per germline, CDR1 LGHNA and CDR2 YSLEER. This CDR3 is CASSQDRAETQYF. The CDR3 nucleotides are TGCGCCAGCAGCCAAGATAGGGCGGAGACCCAGTACTTC.

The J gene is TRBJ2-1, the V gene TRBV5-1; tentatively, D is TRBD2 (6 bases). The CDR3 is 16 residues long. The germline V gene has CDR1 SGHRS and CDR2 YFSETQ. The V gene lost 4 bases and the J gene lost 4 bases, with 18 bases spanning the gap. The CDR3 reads CASSRQTGGSYNEQFF. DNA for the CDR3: TGCGCCAGCAGCCGTCAGACCGGGGGTAGTTACAATGAGCAGTTCTTC.

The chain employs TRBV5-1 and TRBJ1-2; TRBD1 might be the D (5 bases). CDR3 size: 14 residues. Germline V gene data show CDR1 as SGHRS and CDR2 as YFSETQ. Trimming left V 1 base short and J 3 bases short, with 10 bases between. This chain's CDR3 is CASSLNVGDYGYTF. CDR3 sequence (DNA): TGCGCCAGCAGCTTGAATGTGGGGGACTATGGCTACACCTTC.

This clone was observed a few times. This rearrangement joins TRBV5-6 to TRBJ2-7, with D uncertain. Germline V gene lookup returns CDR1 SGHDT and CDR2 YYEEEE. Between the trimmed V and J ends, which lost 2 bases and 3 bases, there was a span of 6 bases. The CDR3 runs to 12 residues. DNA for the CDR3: TGTGCCAGCAGCTTACAGTACTACGAGCAGTACTTC. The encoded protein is CASSLQYYEQYF.

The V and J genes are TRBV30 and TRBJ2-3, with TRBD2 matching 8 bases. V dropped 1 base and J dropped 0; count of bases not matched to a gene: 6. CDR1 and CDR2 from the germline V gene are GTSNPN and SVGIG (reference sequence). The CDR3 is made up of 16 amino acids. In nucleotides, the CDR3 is TGTGCCTGGAGTGGGCTAGCGGGTTCTAGCACAGATACGCAGTATTTT. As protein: CAWSGLAGSSTDTQYF. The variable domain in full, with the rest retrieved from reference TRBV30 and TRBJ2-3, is SQTIHQWPATLVQPVGSPLSLECTVEGTSNPNLYWYRQAAGRGLQLLFYSVGIGQISSEVPQNLSASRPQDRQFILSSKKLLLSDSGFYLCAWSGLAGSSTDTQYFGPGTRLTVL.

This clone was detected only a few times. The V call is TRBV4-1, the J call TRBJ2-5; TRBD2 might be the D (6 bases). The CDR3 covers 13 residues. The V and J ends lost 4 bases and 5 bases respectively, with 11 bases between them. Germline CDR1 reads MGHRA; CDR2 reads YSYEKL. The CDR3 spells CASSRDGRETQYF. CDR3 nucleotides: TGCGCCAGCAGCCGGGATGGGAGGGAGACCCAGTACTTC.

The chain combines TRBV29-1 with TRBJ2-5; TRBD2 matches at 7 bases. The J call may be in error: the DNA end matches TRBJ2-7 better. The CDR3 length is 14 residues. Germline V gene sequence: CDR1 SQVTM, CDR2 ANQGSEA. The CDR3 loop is CSVEDPSGSYEQYF. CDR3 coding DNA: TGCAGCGTTGAAGACCCTAGCGGTTCCTACGAGCAGTACTTC.